This TCR beta chain was retrieved from a study of cytomegalovirus exposure and HLA in healthy donors. As concerns this clone: Antigen: not known.

Measured with immunoSEQ multiplex PCR; TCRdb has only the in-frame clones, and not every one. The sample includes about 150,000 clones, 85% to 90% seen only once; the top ten take about 2.2%. Study-level points and caveats: In vitro testing confirmed three CMV-associated chains as specific for CMV antigens. As was reported, the classifier diagnosed cytomegalovirus status with high specificity and sensitivity.

Per the germline V gene, CDR1 is MGHDK and CDR2 is SYGVNS. Trimming removed 6 bases from V and 3 bases from J, with 14 bases in between. The CDR3 consists of 14 residues. The TCR was taken from a human donor in good health. The J gene is TRBJ1-1, the V gene TRBV25-1; the D gene is possibly TRBD1 (6 bases). The sample was PBMCs. The CDR3, as DNA: TGTGCCAGCAGCGACAGGTTGGGGTACACTGAAGCTTTCTTT. Protein product: CASSDRLGYTEAFF. Based on the CDR3 plus reference TRBV25-1 and TRBJ1-1, the full variable domain is EADIYQTPRYLVIGTGKKITLECSQTMGHDKMYWYQQDPGMELHLIHYSYGVNSTEKGDLSSESTVSRIRTEHFPLTLESARPSHTSQYLCASSDRLGYTEAFFGQGTRLTVV.